The TCR beta chain under discussion was sequenced for a study of regulatory T cells in long-lasting Graves disease. Germline assignment: CDR1 MNHEY and CDR2 SMNVEV (reference sequence). Trimming pared 4 bases from V and 5 bases from J, leaving 9 bases between. This CDR3 is 13 amino acids long. Regarding time point: persistent/refractory GD, antithyroid drugs over 5 years with positive TRAb. The TCR library used RNA extracted from PBMCs. The TCR beta library used iRepertoire HTBI primers with Arm-PCR amplification of CDR3. Source study methods: From all samples, identification returned 14 TRBJ and approximately 63 TRBV segments. TCRdb itself ran the multiplex PCR reads through MiXCR, one entry per CDR3 protein. The V and J calls reflect TCRdb's pipeline rather than the authors' work. This table has 360,000 or so distinct CDR3 sequences, 23% appearing once. This clonotype has ten or more counts.

The chain recombines TRBV27 with TRBJ1-5; D is unclear. Sample: peripheral blood mononuclear cells (PBMCs), taken when the disease was refractory, from a patient treated with antithyroid drugs. This TCR was recovered from a woman in her thirties or forties with Graves disease. CDR3 region: CASSWTEDQPQHF. In DNA form, the CDR3 reads TGTGCCAGCAGTTGGACGGAGGATCAGCCCCAGCATTTT.